This T cell receptor (beta chain) appears in the sequencing data of a study of human T cells and chemical hapten exposure. At the level of the study: Yields of TCR per sample differed, chiefly owing to small differences in pooled library volume. The study's findings and limits: TCRs at high frequency, those above 1 in 1000, did not change with DPC sensitization.

This sample's time point: healthy volunteer bleed at 6 weeks. Total RNA was isolated from unfractionated whole blood. Germline CDR1 reads GTSNPN; CDR2 reads SVGIG (reference sequence). The CDR3 is 13 residues long. V lost 7 bases to trimming and J lost 6 bases; unmatched junction nucleotides: 9. Within the library, unique molecular identifiers were attached to each individual cDNA molecule. Original data processing: A per-sample median of roughly 96,000 TCRs was observed, with a range of roughly 20,000 to 690,600. TCRdb re-called the RACE reads through MiXCR, storing one row per CDR3 protein. These V and J calls rely on TCRdb rather than the paper's analysis. There are under 45,000 distinct CDR3 sequences in the sample; about 5.5% occur only once, and more than 10% lies in the top ten. For this clonotype: Its cognate antigen is unknown.

The specimen sequenced was whole blood. The clonotype comes from a human donor in good health. Some clones in this sample may be carry-over from other donors' samples. The V and J genes are TRBV30 and TRBJ1-5; TRBD1 matches at 7 bases. DNA for the CDR3: TGTGCCTTCTCACAGGGGTATTTTCAGCCCCAGCATTTT. Translation: CAFSQGYFQPQHF.